Many counts were recorded for the clone carrying this TCR beta chain. This sample is drawn from a study of human T cells and chemical hapten exposure. Germline V CDR1 and CDR2: SGHTA, FQGTGA. V was pared by 6 bases and J by 7 bases, with 13 bases between. CDR3 size: 13 residues. Unfractionated whole blood yielded the extracted total RNA. TCRdb redid the calling of the 5' RACE reads with MiXCR, one entry per CDR3 protein. The repertoire holds 120,000 to 150,000 distinct CDR3 sequences, with around 4.4% as singletons. The rearrangement links TRBV7-3 to TRBJ1-5; a weak D match, TRBD1 (6 bases). The TCR originated in a female donor in good health. The CDR3 sequence: CASSQGSQQPQHF. CDR3 in DNA: TGTGCCAGCAGTCAGGGGAGCCAGCAGCCCCAGCATTTT.